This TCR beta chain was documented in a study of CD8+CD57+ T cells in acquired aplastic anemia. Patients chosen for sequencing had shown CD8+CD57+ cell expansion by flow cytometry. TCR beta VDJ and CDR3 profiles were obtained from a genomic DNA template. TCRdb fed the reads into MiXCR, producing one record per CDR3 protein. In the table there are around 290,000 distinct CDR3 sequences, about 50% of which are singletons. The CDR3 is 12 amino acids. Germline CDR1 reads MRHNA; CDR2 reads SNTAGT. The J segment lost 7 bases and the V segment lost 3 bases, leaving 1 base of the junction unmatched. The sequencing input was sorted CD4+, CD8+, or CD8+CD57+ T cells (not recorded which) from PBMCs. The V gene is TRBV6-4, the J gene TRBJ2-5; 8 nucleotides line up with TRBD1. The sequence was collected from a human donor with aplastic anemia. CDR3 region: CASSDGQGTQYF. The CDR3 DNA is TGTGCCAGCAGTGATGGACAGGGGACCCAGTACTTC.